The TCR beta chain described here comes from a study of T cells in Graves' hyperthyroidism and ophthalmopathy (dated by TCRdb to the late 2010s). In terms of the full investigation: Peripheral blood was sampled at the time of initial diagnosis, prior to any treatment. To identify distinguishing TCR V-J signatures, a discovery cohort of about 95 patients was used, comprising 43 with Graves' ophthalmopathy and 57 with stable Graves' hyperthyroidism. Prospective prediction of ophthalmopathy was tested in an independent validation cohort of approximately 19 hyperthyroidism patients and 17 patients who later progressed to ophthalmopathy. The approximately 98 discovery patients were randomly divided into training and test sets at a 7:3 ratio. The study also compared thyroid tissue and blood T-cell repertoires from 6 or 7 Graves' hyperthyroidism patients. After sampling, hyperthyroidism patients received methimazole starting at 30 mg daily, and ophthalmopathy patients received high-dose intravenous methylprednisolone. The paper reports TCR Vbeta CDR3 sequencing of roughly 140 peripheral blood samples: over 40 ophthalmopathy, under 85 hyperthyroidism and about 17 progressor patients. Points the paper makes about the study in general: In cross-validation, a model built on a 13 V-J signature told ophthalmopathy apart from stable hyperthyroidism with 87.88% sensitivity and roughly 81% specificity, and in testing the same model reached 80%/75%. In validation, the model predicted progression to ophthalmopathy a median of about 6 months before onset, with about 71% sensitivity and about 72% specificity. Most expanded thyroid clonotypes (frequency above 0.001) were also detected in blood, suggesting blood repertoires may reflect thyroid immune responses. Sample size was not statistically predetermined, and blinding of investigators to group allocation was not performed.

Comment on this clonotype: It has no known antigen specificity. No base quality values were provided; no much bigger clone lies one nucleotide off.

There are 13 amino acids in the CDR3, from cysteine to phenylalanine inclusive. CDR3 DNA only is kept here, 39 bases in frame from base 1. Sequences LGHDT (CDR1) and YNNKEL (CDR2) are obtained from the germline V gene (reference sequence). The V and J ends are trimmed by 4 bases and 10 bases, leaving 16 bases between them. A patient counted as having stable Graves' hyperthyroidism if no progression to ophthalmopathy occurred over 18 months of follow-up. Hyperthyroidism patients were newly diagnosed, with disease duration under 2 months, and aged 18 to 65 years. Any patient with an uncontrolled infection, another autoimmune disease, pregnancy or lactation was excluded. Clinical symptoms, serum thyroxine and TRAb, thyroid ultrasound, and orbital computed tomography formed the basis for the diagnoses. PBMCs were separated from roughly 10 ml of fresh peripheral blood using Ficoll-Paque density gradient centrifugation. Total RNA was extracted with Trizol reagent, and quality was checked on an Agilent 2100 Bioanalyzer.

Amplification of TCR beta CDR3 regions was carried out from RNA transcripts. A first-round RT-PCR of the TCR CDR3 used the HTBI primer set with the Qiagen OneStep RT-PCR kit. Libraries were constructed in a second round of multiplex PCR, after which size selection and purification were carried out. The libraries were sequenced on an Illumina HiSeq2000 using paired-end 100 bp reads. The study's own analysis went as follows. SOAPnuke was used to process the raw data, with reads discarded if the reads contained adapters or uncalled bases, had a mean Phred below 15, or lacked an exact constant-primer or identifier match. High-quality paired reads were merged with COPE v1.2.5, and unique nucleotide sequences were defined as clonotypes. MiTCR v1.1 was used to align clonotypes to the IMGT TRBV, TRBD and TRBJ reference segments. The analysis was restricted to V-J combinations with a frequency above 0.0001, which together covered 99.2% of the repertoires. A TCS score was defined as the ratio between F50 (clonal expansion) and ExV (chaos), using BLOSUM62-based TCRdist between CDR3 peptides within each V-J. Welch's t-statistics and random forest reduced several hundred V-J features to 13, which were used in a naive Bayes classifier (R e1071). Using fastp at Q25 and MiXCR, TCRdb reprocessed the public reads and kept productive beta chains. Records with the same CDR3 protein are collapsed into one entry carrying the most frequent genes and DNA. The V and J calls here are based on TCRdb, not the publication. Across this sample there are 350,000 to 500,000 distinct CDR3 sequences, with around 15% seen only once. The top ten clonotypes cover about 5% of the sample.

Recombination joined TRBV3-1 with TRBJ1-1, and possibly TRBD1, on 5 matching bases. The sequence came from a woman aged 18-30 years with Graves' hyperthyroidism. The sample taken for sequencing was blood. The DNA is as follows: TGTGCCAGCAGCCCTCATAGGGGATCTGGAGCTTTCTTT. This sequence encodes CASSPHRGSGAFF.